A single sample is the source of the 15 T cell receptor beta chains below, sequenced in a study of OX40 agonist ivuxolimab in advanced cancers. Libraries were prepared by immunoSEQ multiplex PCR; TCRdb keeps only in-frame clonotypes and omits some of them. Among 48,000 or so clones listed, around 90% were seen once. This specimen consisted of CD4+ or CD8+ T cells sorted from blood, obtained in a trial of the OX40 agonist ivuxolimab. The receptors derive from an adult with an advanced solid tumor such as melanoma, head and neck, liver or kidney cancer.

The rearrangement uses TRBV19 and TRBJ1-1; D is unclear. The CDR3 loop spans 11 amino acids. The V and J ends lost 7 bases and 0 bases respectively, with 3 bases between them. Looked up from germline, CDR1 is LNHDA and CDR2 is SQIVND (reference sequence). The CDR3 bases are TGTGCCAGTACCCTGAACACTGAAGCTTTCTTT. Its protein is CASTLNTEAFF.

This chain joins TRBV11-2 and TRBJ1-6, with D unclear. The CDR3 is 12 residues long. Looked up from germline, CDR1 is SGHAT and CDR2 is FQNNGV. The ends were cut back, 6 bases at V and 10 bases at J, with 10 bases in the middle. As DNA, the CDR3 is TGTGCCAGCAGTCCCGGCGCCTCACCCCTCCACTTT. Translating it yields CASSPGASPLHF.

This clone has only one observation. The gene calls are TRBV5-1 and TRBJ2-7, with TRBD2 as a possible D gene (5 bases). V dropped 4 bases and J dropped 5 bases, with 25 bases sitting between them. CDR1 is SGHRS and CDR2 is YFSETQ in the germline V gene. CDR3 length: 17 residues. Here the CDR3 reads CASSRAVSLGGYDEQYF. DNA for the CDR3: TGCGCCAGCAGCCGGGCGGTATCACTAGGCGGTTACGACGAGCAGTACTTC.

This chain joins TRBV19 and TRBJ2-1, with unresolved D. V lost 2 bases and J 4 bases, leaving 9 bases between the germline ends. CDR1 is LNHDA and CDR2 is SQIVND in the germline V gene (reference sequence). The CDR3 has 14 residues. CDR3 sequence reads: CASSITRGYNEQFF. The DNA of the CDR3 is TGTGCCAGTAGTATAACGCGTGGTTACAATGAGCAGTTCTTC.

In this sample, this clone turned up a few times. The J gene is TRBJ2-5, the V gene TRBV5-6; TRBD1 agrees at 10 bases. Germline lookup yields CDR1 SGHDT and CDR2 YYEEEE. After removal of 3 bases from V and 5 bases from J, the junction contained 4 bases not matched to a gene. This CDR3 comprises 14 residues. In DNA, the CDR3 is TGTGCCAGCAGCTCAGACAGGGGGCGGGAGACCCAGTACTTC. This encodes CASSSDRGRETQYF.

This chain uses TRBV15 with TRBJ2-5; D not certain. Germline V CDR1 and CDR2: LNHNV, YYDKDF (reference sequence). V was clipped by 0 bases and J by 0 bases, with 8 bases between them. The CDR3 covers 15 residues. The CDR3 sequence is CATSREGRNQETQYF. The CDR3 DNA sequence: TGTGCCACCAGCAGAGAAGGACGGAACCAAGAGACCCAGTACTTC.

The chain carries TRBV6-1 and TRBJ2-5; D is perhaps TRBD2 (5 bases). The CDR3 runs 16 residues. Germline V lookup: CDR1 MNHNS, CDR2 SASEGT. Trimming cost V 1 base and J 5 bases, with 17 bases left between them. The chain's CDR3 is CASSEVRRVLFETQYF. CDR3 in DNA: TGTGCCAGCAGTGAAGTAAGGCGGGTGCTCTTCGAGACCCAGTACTTC.

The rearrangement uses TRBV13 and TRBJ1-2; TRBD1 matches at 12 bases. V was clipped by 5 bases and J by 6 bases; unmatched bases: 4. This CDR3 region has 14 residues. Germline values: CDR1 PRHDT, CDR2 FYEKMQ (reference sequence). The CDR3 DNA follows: TGTGCCAGCAGCGCGGGACAGGGGGCACATGGCTACACCTTC. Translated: CASSAGQGAHGYTF.

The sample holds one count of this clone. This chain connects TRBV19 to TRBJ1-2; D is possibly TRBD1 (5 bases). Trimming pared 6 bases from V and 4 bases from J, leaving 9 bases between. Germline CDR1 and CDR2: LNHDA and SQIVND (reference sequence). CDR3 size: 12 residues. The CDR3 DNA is TGTGCCAGTAGGACAGATTTCTATGGCTACACCTTC. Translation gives CASRTDFYGYTF.

This chain's CDR3 is CASRAGGLFF. CDR3 bases: TGTGCCAGCAGGGCTGGGGGACTGTTTTTT. The genes are TRBV6-6 and TRBJ1-4, with a weak D call TRBD1 (5 bases). The CDR3 is 10 residues long. Per germline, CDR1 MNHNY and CDR2 SVGAGI (reference sequence). Trimming cost V 6 bases and J 13 bases, with 9 bases left between them.

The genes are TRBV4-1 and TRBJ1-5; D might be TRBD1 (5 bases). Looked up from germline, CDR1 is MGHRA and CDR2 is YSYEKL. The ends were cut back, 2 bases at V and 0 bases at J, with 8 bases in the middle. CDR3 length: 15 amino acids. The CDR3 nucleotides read TGCGCCAGCAGCCAAACGACAGCTAGCAATCAGCCCCAGCATTTT. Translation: CASSQTTASNQPQHF.

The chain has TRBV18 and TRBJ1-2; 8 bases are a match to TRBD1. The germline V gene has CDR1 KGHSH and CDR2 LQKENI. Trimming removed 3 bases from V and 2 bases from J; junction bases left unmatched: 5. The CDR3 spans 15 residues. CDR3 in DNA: TGTGCCAGCTCACCGGAGGGACAGGCGAACTATGGCTACACCTTC. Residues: CASSPEGQANYGYTF. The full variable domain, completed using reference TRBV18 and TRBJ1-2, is NAGVMQNPRHLVRRRGQEARLRCSPMKGHSHVYWYRQLPEEGLKFMVYLQKENIIDESGMPKERFSAEFPKEGPSILRIQQVVRGDSAAYFCASSPEGQANYGYTFGSGTRLTVV.

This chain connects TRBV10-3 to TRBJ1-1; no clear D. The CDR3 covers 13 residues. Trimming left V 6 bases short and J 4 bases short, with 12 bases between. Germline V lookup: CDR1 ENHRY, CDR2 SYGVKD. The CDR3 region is CAISTPGSTEAFF. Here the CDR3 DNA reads TGTGCCATCAGCACTCCCGGATCCACTGAAGCTTTCTTT.

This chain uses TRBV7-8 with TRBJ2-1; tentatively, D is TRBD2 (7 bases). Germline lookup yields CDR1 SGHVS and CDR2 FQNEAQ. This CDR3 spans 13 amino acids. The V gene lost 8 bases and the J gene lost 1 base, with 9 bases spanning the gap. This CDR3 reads CASGGASYNEQFF. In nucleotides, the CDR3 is TGTGCCAGCGGGGGGGCTTCCTACAATGAGCAGTTCTTC. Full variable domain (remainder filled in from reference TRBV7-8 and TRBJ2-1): GAGVSQSPRYKVAKRGQDVALRCDPISGHVSLFWYQQALGQGPEFLTYFQNEAQLDKSGLPSDRFFAERPEGSVSTLKIQRTQQEDSAVYLCASGGASYNEQFFGPGTRLTVL.

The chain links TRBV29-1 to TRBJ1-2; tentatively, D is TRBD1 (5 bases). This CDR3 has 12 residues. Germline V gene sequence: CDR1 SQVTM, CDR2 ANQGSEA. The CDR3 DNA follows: TGCAGGTTGGGGGTTGTTAACTATGGCTACACCTTC. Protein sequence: CRLGVVNYGYTF. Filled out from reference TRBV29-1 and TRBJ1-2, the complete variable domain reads SAVISQKPSRDICQRGTSLTIQCQVDSQVTMMFWYRQQPGQSLTLIATANQGSEATYESGFVIDKFPISRPNLTFSTLTVSNMSPEDSSIYLCRLGVVNYGYTFGSGTRLTVV.